This is a list of T cell receptor beta chains from one sample in a study of human T cells and chemical hapten exposure. TCRdb recomputed calls from the RACE reads with MiXCR, one row per CDR3 protein. Among about 110,000 distinct CDR3 sequences listed, about 12% were seen once. The specimen comprised whole blood, sampled in connection with sensitization to the hapten diphenylcyclopropenone (DPC). These receptors were taken from a woman in her 50s with alopecia areata. Some clones in this sample may be carry-over from other donors' samples. CDR3s include the opening cysteine and the closing phenylalanine or tryptophan. Each record gives: V gene, J gene, CDR3 protein.

TRBV12-3/TRBV12-4	TRBJ1-5	CASSQDRDQPQHF
TRBV3-1	TRBJ1-3	CASSQDYRNTIYF
TRBV19	TRBJ2-1	CASSTTGESYNEQFF
TRBV28	TRBJ2-6	CASSLYGTLSGANVLTF
TRBV10-3	TRBJ1-5	CAIGENNQPQHF
TRBV3-1	TRBJ2-7	CASSQDLSVGPLGEQYF
TRBV28	TRBJ1-5	CASSFAWQDRKHF
TRBV29-1	TRBJ2-1	CSVEGKYNEQFF
TRBV6-1	TRBJ2-1	CATRPGLNNEQFF
TRBV24-1	TRBJ1-5	CATSQGPKPQHF
TRBV7-6	TRBJ1-6	CASSLASGNNSPLHF
TRBV28	TRBJ1-2	CASSTGRERGYTF
TRBV5-6	TRBJ2-7	CASSLGTGAPEAYEQYF
TRBV18	TRBJ2-7	CASSPEGQGFHSYEQYF
TRBV7-9	TRBJ2-7	CASSGSYEQYF
TRBV29-1	TRBJ2-4	CSVERQNIQYF
TRBV18	TRBJ2-1	CASSPTGTTVYNEQFF
TRBV5-1	TRBJ1-5	CASSLGQTGNQPQHF
TRBV7-6	TRBJ2-5	CASSPQLGGQETQYF
TRBV27	TRBJ2-7	CASSSATGEQYF
TRBV7-2	TRBJ1-2	CASSLAGQGGYTF
TRBV12-3/TRBV12-4	TRBJ1-5	CASTQEILPQHF
TRBV25-1	TRBJ2-7	CASSTSQGTYEQYF
TRBV18	TRBJ2-1	CASSPVSGDNEQFF
TRBV18	TRBJ1-1	CASSPGIMNTEAFF
TRBV7-8	TRBJ2-7	CASSPRLNSDEQYF
TRBV28	TRBJ1-2	CASSSPQEWLGYTF
TRBV4-1	TRBJ2-1	CASSRTGDYNEQFF
TRBV4-1	TRBJ2-3	CASSQDHVGTQYF
TRBV12-3/TRBV12-4	TRBJ2-7	CASSSGWTSLVQYF
TRBV20-1	TRBJ2-7	CSGLAGLTYEQYF
TRBV10-1	TRBJ1-1	CATLGPKNTEAFF
TRBV5-1	TRBJ1-1	CASSLVGTGNTEAFF
TRBV12-3/TRBV12-4	TRBJ2-1	CASSLDPPGGQFF
TRBV5-4	TRBJ1-2	CASSSPGPVDGYTF
TRBV18	TRBJ1-2	CASSPNGPGTNYGYTF
TRBV12-3/TRBV12-4	TRBJ2-5	CASSLAGGLTQYF
TRBV6-5	TRBJ1-4	CASSYGDRENEKLFF
TRBV27	TRBJ2-5	CASSLRDRGETQYF
TRBV29-1	TRBJ1-2	CSVGADEVLYGYTF
TRBV4-2	TRBJ2-1	CASSQRGRGSYNEQFF